This TCR beta chain was identified in a study of prognosis after radiotherapy for stage I lung cancer. The authors amplified TCR beta CDR3 from genomic DNA using two-round multiplex PCR. First-round PCR employed TRBV- and TRBJ-specific primers for each gene. TCRdb recomputed calls from the multiplex PCR reads with MiXCR, one row per CDR3 protein. The sample lists about 59,000 distinct CDR3 sequences; 26% were seen once. CDR3 length: 13 amino acids. After removal of 4 bases from V and 8 bases from J, the junction contained 3 bases not matched to a gene. Per germline, CDR1 SGHRS and CDR2 YFSETQ. This clonotype was counted ten times or more.

The sequencing used PBMCs, collected before or after stereotactic body radiation therapy (not recorded which). The TCR was taken from a donor aged 50 or older with non-small cell lung cancer. The chain links TRBV5-1 to TRBJ1-2, with 12 nucleotides matching TRBD1. The CDR3 DNA reads as TGCGCCAGCAGCCTGGGACAGGGGGCGGGCTACACCTTC. Amino acid sequence: CASSLGQGAGYTF.